One TCR beta chain is described in this entry. The antigen is not known. Germline DNA was also extracted, and blood RNA derived from unsorted whole blood. Starting from approximately 470 ng of total RNA, TCR beta cDNA was produced with a primer in the constant region. For TCR beta, libraries were produced by three nested multiplex PCR rounds using slightly modified ARM-PCR. In the first two PCR rounds, TRBV1-TRBV30 forward primers were paired with a C-beta reverse primer, and each round lasted roughly 9 cycles. In TCRdb, the multiplex PCR reads were re-called with MiXCR into one record per CDR3 protein. Seen here are about 310,000 distinct CDR3 sequences, approximately 58% observed once, and the top ten hold over 15%. The data were obtained in a study of tumor-infiltrating lymphocytes in primary liver carcinoma. Study results and limitations: The study found tumor-adjacent and tumor-blood pairs overlapped less than tumor region pairs.

Germline-derived CDR1 and CDR2 are KGHSY and FQNENV. This CDR3 has 13 amino acids. Trimming left V 5 bases short and J 4 bases short, with 11 bases between. This clonotype was obtained from a woman aged 25-40 years with primary liver carcinoma and hepatitis B virus infection. The rearrangement links TRBV16 to TRBJ1-2; a weak D match, TRBD1 (5 bases). The sequenced material came from peripheral blood. CDR3 coding DNA: TGTGCCAGCAGCGCCGGGGGTCTCTATGGCTACACCTTC. Amino acid sequence: CASSAGGLYGYTF.